This TCR beta chain derives from a study of blood T cells in healthy people across ages. A J-beta primer mix and a sample-barcoded 5' primer were used in a second PCR of about 6 to 12 cycles. Each CDR3 protein is one row after TCRdb ran MiXCR on the 5' RACE reads. The data hold 700,000 to 850,000 distinct CDR3 sequences, with around 36% observed a single time. Germline values: CDR1 MNHNS, CDR2 SASEGT. V lost 11 bases, J lost 5 bases, and 3 bases stayed unmatched. The length of the CDR3 is 12 residues. As regards this clonotype: The antigen remains unidentified.

The draw of peripheral blood yielded ten milliliters from each donor. Per sample, a minimum of 6 million PBMCs were isolated. Study conclusions and caveats: With naive T cell percentage, TCR beta diversity showed a strong correlation. It was the long-lived donors that had more naive CD4+ cells and higher diversity than aged donors.

The clonotype comes from a man between 18 and 29 years old in good health. The specimen was blood. This chain links TRBV6-1 with TRBJ2-5, with TRBD2 matching over 12 bases. CDR3 sequence: CAGGTSGETQYF. CDR3 nucleotides: TGTGCCGGAGGGACTAGCGGGGAGACCCAGTACTTC.